The clone carrying this T cell receptor beta chain was detected ten times or more. The antigen remains undetermined. CDR3 size: 13 residues. V gave up 5 bases and J gave up 5 bases, with 12 bases separating them. Germline values: CDR1 MNHEY, CDR2 SVGEGT. This entry is derived from a study of regulatory T cells in long-lasting Graves disease. Study findings and constraints: Compared with new cases, persistent Graves' patients showed reduced TCR diversity.

Construction of the TCR beta libraries employed iRepertoire HTBI primers in conjunction with Arm-PCR of CDR3 regions. A single record per CDR3 protein comes from TCRdb applying MiXCR to the multiplex PCR reads. The table has 450,000 to 700,000 distinct CDR3 sequences, roughly 14% seen once. Stated time point: newly diagnosed GD, antithyroid drugs for less than 3 months. PBMC-derived RNA was used for the TCR library. These same records also appear under a second study, on T cells in Graves' hyperthyroidism and ophthalmopathy.

The sequence was obtained from a man aged 30-40 years with Graves disease. The chain recombines TRBV6-2 or TRBV6-3 with TRBJ2-5; the D is unclear. The input for sequencing was peripheral blood mononuclear cells (PBMCs), taken at new diagnosis, from a patient treated with antithyroid drugs. CDR3 loop: CASSASPRETQYF. CDR3 bases: TGTGCCAGCAGTGCATCCCCCCGGGAGACCCAGTACTTC.